This record looks at one T cell receptor (beta chain) sequence and its context. Its antigen remains unidentified. Healthy Russian Caucasian donors spanned ages about 6 to 95 years. This sample was included in a study of blood T cells in healthy people across ages. Study conclusions and caveats: The lack of PBMC sorting stopped any conclusive naive versus antigen-experienced comparison. Diversity figures derived from one million T cells were judged to underestimate the true value.

Then a second PCR, running roughly 7 to 11 cycles, was carried out with a sample-barcoded 5' primer and a J-beta primer mix. Every sample produced at least 2.5 million CDR3-containing paired-end reads. Each CDR3 protein gets one entry after TCRdb re-called the 5' RACE reads with MiXCR. The sample shows 1.2 million to 1.5 million distinct CDR3 sequences, about 40% of them seen only once. This clonotype originated in a woman aged 18-29 years in good health. Sequenced: blood.

The CDR3 DNA sequence: TGTGCCAGCAGCAAAGATGAGGCAGGGGGTCATCAGCCCCAGCATTTT. Amino acid sequence: CASSKDEAGGHQPQHF. V gene TRBV21-1 combines with J gene TRBJ1-5; TRBD1 was called by the table and not checked on the DNA. TRBV21-1 is given as a pseudogene. This CDR3 has 16 residues.